This T cell receptor beta chain originates from a study of T-cell memory formation after mild COVID-19. This clonotype was seen only a few times. MiXCR, applied by TCRdb to the 5' RACE reads, yields one record per CDR3 protein. This table has 300,000 to 400,000 distinct CDR3 sequences, around 13% appearing once. The V and J ends lost 6 bases and 5 bases, in that order; junction bases with no gene match: 3. The CDR3 contains 12 residues. Germline loops: CDR1 ENHRY, CDR2 SYGVKD. The clonotype was recovered from a man aged 18 to 29 who had mild COVID-19 (a few samples of this study predate the infection). Cell type and time point are not known. The J gene is TRBJ2-5, the V gene TRBV10-3; 7 bases match TRBD1. Source material: PBMCs or a T cell subset sorted from them (not recorded which). In nucleotides, the CDR3 is TGTGCCATCAGATCAGGGGGTGAGACCCAGTACTTC. Translation: CAIRSGGETQYF.